A single sample is the source of the 9 T cell receptor beta chains below, sequenced in a study of blood T cell repertoires in COVID-19. Here immunoSEQ multiplex PCR was the method, and the copy in TCRdb shows in-frame clones only, minus some. The sample records approximately 150,000 clones, around 84% being singletons. Sample: peripheral blood. These TCRs come from a woman between 45 and 60 years old in a cohort sampled during active or convalescent COVID-19.

This clone was recorded only once. The chain employs TRBV9 and TRBJ2-1; tentatively, D is TRBD1 (6 bases). The CDR3 covers 15 residues. Trimming left V 0 bases short and J 7 bases short, with 14 bases between. CDR1 and CDR2 (germline): SGDLS, YYNGEE. The CDR3 DNA is TGTGCCAGCAGCGTAGGACAGGTATATAGTAATGAGCAGTTCTTC. It is translated as CASSVGQVYSNEQFF.

The chain carries TRBV4-3 and TRBJ1-1; perhaps TRBD1 as D (5 bases). The CDR3 covers 14 residues. In germline, CDR1 is LGHNA, CDR2 YSLEER. V was clipped by 5 bases and J by 5 bases, with 15 bases between them. CDR3 amino acids: CASSYGDGGTEAFF. CDR3 nucleotides: TGCGCCAGCAGCTACGGGGACGGGGGGACTGAAGCTTTCTTT.

As regards this clone: Within the sample, other DNA sequences also encode this same CDR3. The rearrangement uses TRBV18 and TRBJ1-2; TRBD1 aligns across 9 bases. The V gene end was trimmed by 3 bases and the J gene end by 4 bases; junction bases not matched to a gene: 0. Germline V CDR1 and CDR2: KGHSH, LQKENI. The CDR3 length is 13 residues. DNA of the CDR3: TGTGCCAGCTCACCGACAGGGGGCTATGGCTACACCTTC. Translated: CASSPTGGYGYTF.

This clone is labeled as medium-sized. V usage is TRBV2 and J usage is TRBJ2-7, with 11 bases lining up with TRBD1. V shed 3 bases, J shed 3 bases, and the junction held 4 bases outside the gene matches. Germline CDR1 is SNHLY and CDR2 is FYNNEI. The CDR3 consists of 15 residues. The CDR3 DNA follows: TGTGCCAGCAGTGAGGACAGGGGGCATGGCTACGAGCAGTACTTC. It translates to CASSEDRGHGYEQYF.

The chain uses TRBV27 and TRBJ1-6; D may be TRBD1 (5 bases). CDR1 and CDR2 (germline): MNHEY, SMNVEV (reference sequence). Trimming left V 5 bases short and J 0 bases short, with 20 bases between. CDR3 size: 19 residues. The CDR3, as DNA: TGTGCCAGCAGTCCTGACGGGGGAGACCGATACTCCTATAATTCACCCCTCCACTTT. This sequence encodes CASSPDGGDRYSYNSPLHF.

The chain links TRBV5-1 to TRBJ2-5; 11 nucleotides match TRBD2. V lost 2 bases and J lost 2; bases outside the gene matches: 5. The germline V gene has CDR1 SGHRS and CDR2 YFSETQ. This CDR3 comprises 16 residues. The CDR3 loop is CASSFTGTSGQETQYF. CDR3 nucleotides: TGCGCCAGCAGCTTTACTGGGACTAGCGGACAAGAGACCCAGTACTTC. Full variable domain (rest looked up from reference TRBV5-1 and TRBJ2-5): KAGVTQTPRYLIKTRGQQVTLSCSPISGHRSVSWYQQTPGQGLQFLFEYFSETQRNKGNFPGRFSGRQFSNSRSEMNVSTLELGDSALYLCASSFTGTSGQETQYFGPGTRLLVL.

V usage is TRBV4-1 and J usage is TRBJ2-2; 8 bases are shared with TRBD1. CDR1 MGHRA and CDR2 YSYEKL come from the germline V gene. V trimming: 2 bases; J trimming: 1 base; junction bases outside the gene matches: 3. This CDR3 has 16 residues. CDR3 in DNA: TGCGCCAGCAGCCAATCCGGGACAGGGAACACCGGGGAGCTGTTTTTT. It codes for CASSQSGTGNTGELFF.

The chain has TRBV2 and TRBJ2-3, with 15 positions matching TRBD2. Germline V gene data show CDR1 as SNHLY and CDR2 as FYNNEI. J was trimmed by 0 bases and V by 6 bases; bases with no gene match: 7. The length of the CDR3 is 18 residues. CDR3 sequence (DNA): TGTGCCAGCAGCCGAGGGACTAGCGGGGGGCCTAGCACAGATACGCAGTATTTT. Translated, it gives CASSRGTSGGPSTDTQYF. Together with reference TRBV2 and TRBJ2-3, the CDR3 gives the full variable domain: EPEVTQTPSHQVTQMGQEVILRCVPISNHLYFYWYRQILGQKVEFLVSFYNNEISEKSEIFDDQFSVERPDGSNFTLKIRSTKLEDSAMYFCASSRGTSGGPSTDTQYFGPGTRLTVL.

The genes are TRBV10-3 and TRBJ1-6, with 8 bases identical to TRBD1. V gave up 7 bases and J gave up 5 bases; unmatched junction bases: 4. The CDR3 length is 14 residues. The germline CDR1 and CDR2 sequences are ENHRY and SYGVKD. CDR3 sequence reads: CAITSDRDNSPLHF. As DNA, the CDR3 is TGTGCCATCACCTCGGACAGGGATAATTCACCCCTCCACTTT.